The 7 T cell receptor beta chains reported below all come from one sample, sequenced in a study of shared clonotypes between healthy human individuals. Data came from immunoSEQ multiplex PCR; TCRdb stores just in-frame clones and leaves some out. The table lists about 1 million clones, 75% of them singletons. The source material was memory CD4+ T cells sorted from blood. The subset: CD45RA-negative fraction. These receptors came from a man aged 18 to 30 in good health.

This clone was counted between two and nine times. The V call is TRBV30, the J call TRBJ2-5; D ambiguous. Germline lookup yields CDR1 GTSNPN and CDR2 SVGIG (reference sequence). V was trimmed by 2 bases and J by 1 base, leaving 11 bases between them. The CDR3 consists of 14 residues. CDR3 amino acids: CAWSTYNLQETQYF. As DNA, the CDR3 is TGTGCCTGGAGTACCTACAACCTCCAAGAGACCCAGTACTTC.

The gene calls are TRBV30 and TRBJ1-4; unclear D gene. Germline CDR1 reads GTSNPN; CDR2 reads SVGIG (reference sequence). The CDR3 covers 11 residues. Trimming removed 1 base at V and 8 bases at J, with 5 bases between. CDR3 sequence (DNA): TGTGCCTGGAGTGGGAGGGAAAAACTGTTTTTT. Its protein product is CAWSGREKLFF.

The chain combines TRBV5-5 with TRBJ1-3; D not certain. Trimming stripped 4 bases from V and 2 bases from J, with 10 bases between. CDR3 length: 14 amino acids. CDR1 is SGHKS, CDR2 YYEKEE, per germline (reference sequence). CDR3 residues: CASSPPPPGNTIYF. The CDR3 DNA follows: TGTGCCAGCAGCCCCCCACCTCCTGGAAACACCATATATTTT.

The chain couples TRBV9 to TRBJ2-6; D is ambiguous. Per the germline V gene, CDR1 is SGDLS and CDR2 is YYNGEE. The CDR3 loop spans 17 amino acids. Trimming took 0 bases from V and 0 from J, leaving 10 bases between them. Here the CDR3 reads CASSVGGSYSGANVLTF. The DNA for the CDR3 is TGTGCCAGCAGCGTAGGAGGAAGTTACTCTGGGGCCAACGTCCTGACTTTC.

The chain combines TRBV4-1 with TRBJ1-2, with 7 bases aligning to TRBD1. Trimming at V came to 2 bases and at J to 3 bases, leaving 9 bases not matched to a gene. Germline V CDR1 and CDR2: MGHRA, YSYEKL. The CDR3 is 16 amino acids. The CDR3 coding sequence is TGCGCCAGCAGCCAATTGAGGGGGCGCGGGGACTATGGCTACACCTTC. Translated: CASSQLRGRGDYGYTF.

The chain recombines TRBV5-1 with TRBJ1-1, with TRBD1 identical over 8 bases. J was trimmed by 2 bases and V by 0 bases; bases with no gene match: 6. The CDR3 covers 16 residues. Germline assignment: CDR1 SGHRS and CDR2 YFSETQ. The DNA for the CDR3 is TGCGCCAGCAGCTTGGGACAGGGGACTTTAAACACTGAAGCTTTCTTT. Amino acid sequence: CASSLGQGTLNTEAFF.

This clone was counted ten times or more. The same CDR3 arises from other DNA sequences in this sample as well. The CDR3 DNA sequence: TGCGCCAGCAGCCCCGGGGGGAGCTCCTACAATGAGCAGTTCTTC. Translation gives CASSPGGSSYNEQFF. The chain couples TRBV5-1 to TRBJ2-1; 7 positions agree with TRBD2. Looked up from germline, CDR1 is SGHRS and CDR2 is YFSETQ. J lost 0 bases, V lost 4 bases, and 4 bases had no gene match. The CDR3 extends over 15 amino acids.